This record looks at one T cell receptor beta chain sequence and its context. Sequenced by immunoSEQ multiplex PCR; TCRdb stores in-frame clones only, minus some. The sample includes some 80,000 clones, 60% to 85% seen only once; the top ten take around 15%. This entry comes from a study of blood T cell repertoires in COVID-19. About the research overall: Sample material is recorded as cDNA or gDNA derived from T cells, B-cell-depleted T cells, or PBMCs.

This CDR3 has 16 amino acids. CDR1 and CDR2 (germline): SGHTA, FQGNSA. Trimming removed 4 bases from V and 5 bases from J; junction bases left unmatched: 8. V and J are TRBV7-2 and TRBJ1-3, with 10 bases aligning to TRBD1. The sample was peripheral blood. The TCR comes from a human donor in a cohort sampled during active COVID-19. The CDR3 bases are TGTGCCAGCAGCTGGAGACAGGGGGCCGATCGAAACACCATATATTTT. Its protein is CASSWRQGADRNTIYF.